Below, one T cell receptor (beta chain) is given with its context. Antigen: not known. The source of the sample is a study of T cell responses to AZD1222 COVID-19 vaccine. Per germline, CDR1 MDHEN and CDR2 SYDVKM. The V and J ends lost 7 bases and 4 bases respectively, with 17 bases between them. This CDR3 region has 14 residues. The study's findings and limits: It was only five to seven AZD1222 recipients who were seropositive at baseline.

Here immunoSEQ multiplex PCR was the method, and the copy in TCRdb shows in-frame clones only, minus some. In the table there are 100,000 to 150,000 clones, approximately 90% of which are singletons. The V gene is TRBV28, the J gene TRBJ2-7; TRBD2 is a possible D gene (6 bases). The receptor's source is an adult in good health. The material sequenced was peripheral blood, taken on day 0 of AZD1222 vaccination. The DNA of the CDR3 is TGTGCCAGCACCGGGGCGGGGTTGCCATACGAGCAGTACTTC. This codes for CASTGAGLPYEQYF.